This passage covers 30 T cell receptor beta chains from one sample sequenced in a study of T cell responses to AZD1222 COVID-19 vaccine (dated by TCRdb to the early 2020s). The time point label on this specimen signifies: baseline before first vaccination. The method behind the library was the immunoSEQ multiplex PCR assay. What TCRdb holds here is the immuneACCESS table cut down to in-frame rearrangements. Part of the clones is not present; checked against another copy, under half of the missing clones reflect an unresolved V gene, and the others are unexplained. The sample yields just under 95,000 clones; more than 75% were counted once. The ten largest make up about a fifth of the sample. This specimen consisted of peripheral blood, obtained on day 0 of AZD1222 vaccination. The receptors originated from an adult in good health.

V and J are TRBV12-5 and TRBJ1-1, with D tentatively TRBD1 (5 bases). V dropped 4 bases and J dropped 8 bases, with 8 bases sitting between them. This CDR3 comprises 11 residues. Germline V gives CDR1 LGHNT, CDR2 FRNRAP. The DNA for the CDR3 is TGTGCTAGTGGTTGGGGGACCGAAGCTTTCTTT. This gives the protein CASGWGTEAFF.

The chain uses TRBV15 and TRBJ2-6; the D is unclear. CDR1 is LNHNV, CDR2 YYDKDF, per germline (reference sequence). V lost 7 bases to trimming and J lost 8 bases, with 15 bases between them. The CDR3 spans 14 residues. This CDR3 reads CATNLNVQTNVLTF. As DNA, the CDR3 is TGTGCCACCAATCTGAACGTTCAGACCAACGTCCTGACTTTC.

The chain joins TRBV19 to TRBJ2-7, with TRBD1 as a possible D gene (5 bases). Trimming pared 4 bases from V and 7 bases from J, leaving 14 bases between. Germline CDR1 reads LNHDA; CDR2 reads SQIVND (reference sequence). The CDR3 consists of 13 residues. The CDR3 DNA reads TGTGCCAGTAGTAGGGCAGGGATAGGGGAGCAGTACTTC. This sequence encodes CASSRAGIGEQYF.

The chain links TRBV3-1 (or the pseudogene TRBV3-2) to TRBJ2-1; TRBD1 aligns across 7 bases. Per the germline V gene, CDR1 is LGHDT and CDR2 is YNNKEL (reference sequence). The ends lost 4 bases at V and 4 bases at J; junction bases unmatched: 7. The CDR3 consists of 15 residues. For the CDR3, the DNA is TGTGCCAGCAGCCTCGGGACAGTGAGTTACAATGAGCAGTTCTTC. Protein product: CASSLGTVSYNEQFF.

The rearrangement uses TRBV5-1 and TRBJ2-2; no definite D call. V lost 1 base to trimming and J lost 8 bases, with 9 bases between them. The germline gives CDR1 SGHRS, CDR2 YFSETQ. This CDR3 has 13 amino acids. The CDR3 nucleotides are TGCGCCAGCAGCTTGACCGAAAGGGGGGAGCTGTTTTTT. Translated, it gives CASSLTERGELFF.

J is TRBJ2-7 and V is TRBV4-3; maybe TRBD1 (6 bases). Trimming took off 1 base at V and 3 bases at J, with 10 bases between the two ends. This CDR3 region has 14 residues. CDR1 and CDR2 from the germline V gene are LGHNA and YSLEER. CDR3 region: CASSQGQQGYEQYF. The CDR3 DNA is TGCGCCAGCAGCCAAGGCCAACAGGGCTACGAGCAGTACTTC.

The V call is TRBV9, the J call TRBJ1-2, with D maybe TRBD1 (5 bases). The CDR3 totals 13 residues. Trimming took off 1 base at V and 4 bases at J, with 8 bases between the two ends. Germline CDR1 reads SGDLS; CDR2 reads YYNGEE. CDR3 region: CASSVQGSYGYTF. The CDR3 DNA is TGTGCCAGCAGCGTACAGGGTAGCTATGGCTACACCTTC.

The V and J genes are TRBV5-6 and TRBJ1-2, with D perhaps matching TRBD1 (5 bases). CDR3 size: 12 residues. The germline V and J ends were trimmed by 1 base and 4 bases, with 5 bases remaining between them. Germline assignment: CDR1 SGHDT and CDR2 YYEEEE. The CDR3 coding sequence is TGTGCCAGCAGCTTGACAGGCTATGGCTACACCTTC. Its protein product is CASSLTGYGYTF.

The gene calls are TRBV28 and TRBJ1-1; 8 bases are shared with TRBD1. From germline, CDR1 is MDHEN and CDR2 SYDVKM. With 5 bases clipped from V and 0 bases from J, the junction kept 5 bases outside the gene matches. The CDR3 consists of 15 residues. DNA of the CDR3: TGTGCCAGCAGTCGGGCAGGGGGCTTGAACACTGAAGCTTTCTTT. Translated: CASSRAGGLNTEAFF.

A single count supports this clone. The rearrangement joins TRBV5-4 to TRBJ2-1; 11 nucleotides align to TRBD2. Germline V gives CDR1 SGHNT, CDR2 YYREEE (reference sequence). The CDR3 spans 14 residues. The CDR3 protein is CASLPSGGYNEQFF. For the CDR3, the DNA is TGTGCTTCCTTACCTAGCGGGGGGTACAATGAGCAGTTCTTC.

The chain uses TRBV28 and TRBJ1-1, with D perhaps TRBD1 (5 bases). The V gene lost 6 bases and the J gene lost 0 bases, with 8 bases spanning the gap. The germline gives CDR1 MDHEN, CDR2 SYDVKM. The CDR3 sequence is 13 residues long. DNA for the CDR3: TGTGCCAGCAGGAAGGGGATGAACACTGAAGCTTTCTTT. Its protein product is CASRKGMNTEAFF.

V and J are TRBV6-5 and TRBJ2-7; 8 nucleotides match TRBD1. Germline CDR1 MNHEY, CDR2 SVGAGI. The CDR3 length is 16 residues. Trimming at V came to 4 bases and at J to 4 bases, leaving 12 bases not matched to a gene. In DNA form, the CDR3 reads TGTGCCAGCAGTTCGCCAGGGGGCCTAAACCTGTACGAGCAGTACTTC. It codes for CASSSPGGLNLYEQYF.

V is TRBV18 and J is TRBJ1-1; possibly TRBD1 for D (6 bases). The V and J ends lost 4 bases and 11 bases respectively, with 11 bases between them. Germline CDR1 KGHSH, CDR2 LQKENI. The CDR3 has 11 residues. The CDR3 sequence is CASSRRDRAFF. In DNA form, the CDR3 reads TGTGCCAGCTCACGAAGAGACAGGGCTTTCTTT. Based on the CDR3 plus reference TRBV18 and TRBJ1-1, the full variable domain is NAGVMQNPRHLVRRRGQEARLRCSPMKGHSHVYWYRQLPEEGLKFMVYLQKENIIDESGMPKERFSAEFPKEGPSILRIQQVVRGDSAAYFCASSRRDRAFFGQGTRLTVV.

V is TRBV18 and J is TRBJ1-1; the D is unclear. Looked up from germline, CDR1 is KGHSH and CDR2 is LQKENI. The CDR3 covers 15 residues. V was pared by 3 bases and J by 1 base, with 12 bases between. CDR3 protein: CASSPQQGQNTEAFF. The CDR3, as DNA: TGTGCCAGCTCACCCCAACAAGGGCAGAACACTGAAGCTTTCTTT.

This chain connects TRBV19 to TRBJ1-4; 7 nucleotides align to TRBD1. There are 13 residues in the CDR3. Per the germline V gene, CDR1 is LNHDA and CDR2 is SQIVND (reference sequence). V dropped 5 bases and J dropped 7; count of bases not matched to a gene: 4. CDR3 DNA sequence: TGTGCCAGTAGTGAGGGGGCACGTGAAAAACTGTTTTTT. It translates to CASSEGAREKLFF.

The rearrangement joins TRBV7-8 to TRBJ1-6, with D unresolved. Germline V CDR1 and CDR2: SGHVS, FQNEAQ. Trimming left V 1 base short and J 0 bases short, with 4 bases between. CDR3 length: 15 residues. CDR3 nucleotide sequence: TGTGCCAGCAGCTTAGGAAGCTCCTATAATTCACCCCTCCACTTT. Protein product: CASSLGSSYNSPLHF. Based on the CDR3 plus reference TRBV7-8 and TRBJ1-6, the full variable domain is GAGVSQSPRYKVAKRGQDVALRCDPISGHVSLFWYQQALGQGPEFLTYFQNEAQLDKSGLPSDRFFAERPEGSVSTLKIQRTQQEDSAVYLCASSLGSSYNSPLHFGNGTRLTVT.

The chain is built from TRBV7-8 and TRBJ1-6, with a possible D match to TRBD1 (5 bases). The CDR3 length is 16 residues. Trimming cost V 6 bases and J 7 bases, with 19 bases left between them. Germline assignment: CDR1 SGHVS and CDR2 FQNEAQ. The CDR3 bases are TGTGCCAGCAGTACCAGTGGGGGGGGATGGAATTCACCCCTCCACTTT. Protein: CASSTSGGGWNSPLHF.

The rearrangement links TRBV28 to TRBJ1-4; D is undetermined. The CDR3 is 14 amino acids. The germline gives CDR1 MDHEN, CDR2 SYDVKM. V dropped 5 bases and J dropped 7 bases, with 14 bases sitting between them. The CDR3 bases are TGTGCCAGCAGTGAGGGCGGGAGACCTGAAAAACTGTTTTTT. It is translated as CASSEGGRPEKLFF.

This clone was seen only a few times. One junction end does not reproduce the germline sequence, and a read error may be involved. The V call is TRBV6-5, the J call TRBJ1-3; 7 bases line up with TRBD1. Per germline, CDR1 MNHEY and CDR2 SVGAGI. CDR3 size: 12 residues. The CDR3 nucleotides read TGTGCCAGCAGTCCCCGGACAGGTTCCCCGGCTTTT. This encodes CASSPRTGSPAF.

V and J are TRBV5-1 and TRBJ1-4; 9 bases are a match to TRBD1. J was trimmed by 7 bases and V by 4 bases; bases with no gene match: 8. CDR1 is SGHRS and CDR2 is YFSETQ in the germline V gene. This CDR3 comprises 15 residues. This chain's CDR3 is CASSDPPGQGEKLFF. CDR3 nucleotide sequence: TGCGCCAGCAGCGACCCACCGGGACAGGGTGAAAAACTGTTTTTT.

This clone has a single count. The chain joins TRBV5-1 to TRBJ2-7, with 9 positions matching TRBD1. The germline gives CDR1 SGHRS, CDR2 YFSETQ. The CDR3 is made up of 15 amino acids. Trimming removed 0 bases from V and 2 bases from J; junction bases left unmatched: 3. This CDR3 is CASSLEGTGPYEQYF. The CDR3 coding sequence is TGCGCCAGCAGCTTGGAGGGGACAGGGCCCTACGAGCAGTACTTC.

The CDR3 nucleotides are TGTGCCAGCAGTGTTAAACGGGCTAACTATGGCTACACCTTC. Protein product: CASSVKRANYGYTF. This chain connects TRBV2 to TRBJ1-2; D call uncertain. Germline CDR1 reads SNHLY; CDR2 reads FYNNEI. The CDR3 sequence is 14 residues long. V was cut by 4 bases and J by 0 bases, with 9 bases left in between.

This chain connects TRBV19 to TRBJ1-2, with a weak D call TRBD1 (6 bases). Germline CDR1 reads LNHDA; CDR2 reads SQIVND (reference sequence). V dropped 5 bases and J dropped 2 bases, with 15 bases sitting between them. This CDR3 comprises 15 residues. CDR3 DNA: TGTGCCAGTAGTCCTGGGGGACACGCAAACTATGGCTACACCTTC. Translated, it gives CASSPGGHANYGYTF.

The V and J genes are TRBV6-2 or TRBV6-3 and TRBJ2-7; D tentatively reads TRBD1 or TRBD2 (6 bases each). CDR1 MNHEY and CDR2 SVGEGT come from the germline V gene. V lost 2 bases and J 6 bases, leaving 14 bases between the germline ends. CDR3 length: 14 amino acids. CDR3 loop: CASSYGWGALEQYF. DNA of the CDR3: TGTGCCAGCAGTTACGGTTGGGGGGCTCTCGAGCAGTACTTC.

The V gene is TRBV18, the J gene TRBJ2-5; 7 positions agree with TRBD1. The CDR3 has 14 amino acids. Per germline, CDR1 KGHSH and CDR2 LQKENI. The ends lost 6 bases at V and 3 bases at J; junction bases unmatched: 7. CDR3 region: CASSAGTAKETQYF. The CDR3 bases are TGTGCCAGCTCTGCCGGGACAGCGAAAGAGACCCAGTACTTC. The entire variable domain, with the rest obtained from reference TRBV18 and TRBJ2-5, is as follows: NAGVMQNPRHLVRRRGQEARLRCSPMKGHSHVYWYRQLPEEGLKFMVYLQKENIIDESGMPKERFSAEFPKEGPSILRIQQVVRGDSAAYFCASSAGTAKETQYFGPGTRLLVL.

The CDR3 here is CANGLAGGEEQFF. The CDR3 coding sequence is TGTGCCAACGGACTAGCGGGGGGAGAAGAGCAGTTCTTC. The chain joins TRBV5-4 to TRBJ2-1, with 14 nucleotides matching TRBD2. Germline V CDR1 and CDR2: SGHNT, YYREEE (reference sequence). The CDR3 extends over 13 amino acids. V was pared by 9 bases and J by 10 bases, with 6 bases of the junction left unmatched.

This rearrangement joins TRBV7-8 to TRBJ1-3; the D is unclear. V was pared by 5 bases and J by 3 bases, with 11 bases between. Per the germline V gene, CDR1 is SGHVS and CDR2 is FQNEAQ. The CDR3 runs to 14 residues. This CDR3 is CASSTTRDGNTIYF. The CDR3 DNA is TGTGCCAGCAGCACCACGAGGGATGGAAACACCATATATTTT.

The CDR3 coding sequence is TGCGCCAGCAGCTCCCTGACAGGGTCGACTGAGCAGTTCTTC. This codes for CASSSLTGSTEQFF. The chain recombines TRBV5-1 with TRBJ2-1; 7 bases agree with TRBD1. The CDR3 loop spans 14 amino acids. Germline lookup yields CDR1 SGHRS and CDR2 YFSETQ. Germline trimming cut 3 bases from V and 9 bases from J; bases unmatched to any gene: 9.

As concerns this clone: A read error may account for a junction end that differs from germline. The chain recombines TRBV12-3 or TRBV12-4 with TRBJ1-2; the D gene is possibly TRBD1 (5 bases). The CDR3 is 13 residues long. The CDR3 region is CASSGLRGDLLAF. Written as DNA, the CDR3 is TGTGCCAGCAGTGGACTCCGGGGGGACCTTCTAGCCTTC.

The gene calls are TRBV30 and TRBJ1-2, with TRBD1 matching 7 bases. Trimming cost V 2 bases and J 5 bases; bases outside gene matches: 8. CDR1 and CDR2 (germline): GTSNPN, SVGIG (reference sequence). The length of the CDR3 is 14 residues. CDR3 residues: CAWSMTGPQYGYTF. DNA of the CDR3: TGTGCCTGGAGTATGACAGGGCCCCAGTATGGCTACACCTTC.